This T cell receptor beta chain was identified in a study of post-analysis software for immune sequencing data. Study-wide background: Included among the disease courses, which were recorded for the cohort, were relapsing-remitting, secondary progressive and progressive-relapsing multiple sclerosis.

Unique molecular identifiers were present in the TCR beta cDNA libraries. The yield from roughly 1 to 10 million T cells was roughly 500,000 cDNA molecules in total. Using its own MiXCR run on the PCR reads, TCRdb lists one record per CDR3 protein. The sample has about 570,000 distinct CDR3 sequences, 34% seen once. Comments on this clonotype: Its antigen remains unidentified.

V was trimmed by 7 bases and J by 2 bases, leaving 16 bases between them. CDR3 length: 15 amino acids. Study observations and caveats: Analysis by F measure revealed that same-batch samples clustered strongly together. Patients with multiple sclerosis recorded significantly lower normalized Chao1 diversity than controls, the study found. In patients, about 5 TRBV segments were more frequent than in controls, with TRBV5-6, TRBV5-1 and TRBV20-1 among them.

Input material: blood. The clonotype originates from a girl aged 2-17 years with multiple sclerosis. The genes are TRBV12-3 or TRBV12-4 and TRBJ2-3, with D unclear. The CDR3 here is CASTFPPTDTDTQYF. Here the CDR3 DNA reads TGTGCCAGCACCTTCCCTCCCACGGACACAGATACGCAGTATTTT.